The next 8 T cell receptor beta chains were all read from a single sample in a study of tumor-infiltrating lymphocytes in primary liver carcinoma (dated by TCRdb to about 2017). Total RNA and DNA were co-extracted without cell sorting from 20-30 mg of bulk tissue using the AllPrep DNA/RNA mini kit. The sample was run on an Illumina HiSeq 2500. A constant-region primer and ProtoScript II reverse transcriptase were used to reverse-transcribe TCRbeta-specific cDNA from 500 ng total RNA. TCRbeta libraries were built with three nested multiplex PCR rounds, a slightly modified ARM-PCR procedure. Multiplex TRBV1-TRBV30 forward primers and a Cbeta reverse primer were used in the first two PCR rounds, each of which was run for around 10 cycles. The public reads were run again by TCRdb, first through fastp at Q25 and then through MiXCR, and only productive beta chains were kept. A single entry per CDR3 protein holds the most common genes and DNA from its merged rows. This sample lists approximately 64,000 distinct CDR3 sequences; about 65% were detected once. The ten top clones hold roughly 40% of the sample.

Source material: liver tumor tissue from sampling region 4. Read against the paper, the sample's cell subset or site label means: tumor region T4, right-lateral pole. The source is a man in his forties with primary liver carcinoma and hepatitis B virus infection.

For this clonotype: Since the CDR3 does not end with the conserved phenylalanine or tryptophan, this likely comes from a read error. No DNA is shown, since the ends of the CDR3 on it are uncertain; the CDR3 is the one TCRdb lists. The chain links TRBV29-1 to TRBJ2-1; the table gives TRBD1 as D, unverified against the DNA. Per germline, CDR1 SQVTM and CDR2 ANQGSEA. The CDR3 is 13 amino acids in total, end residues counted. The CDR3 reads CSVLVSSGHEQFS.

For this clonotype: The junction departs from germline at one end; a sequencing error may be responsible. The chain links TRBV4-3 to TRBJ2-5; D unclear. CDR3 size: 14 residues. Germline lookup yields CDR1 LGHNA and CDR2 YSLEER. The CDR3 region has the DNA TGCACCAGCAGCCAAGAGGAGTACTCGGAGACCCAGTACTTC. Its translation: CTSSQEEYSETQYF.

As regards this clonotype: The CDR3 carries no conserved terminal phenylalanine or tryptophan, so it likely arises from a read error. This chain links TRBV7-9 with TRBJ1-2; D is ambiguous. This CDR3 contains 16 residues. CDR1 and CDR2 (germline): SEHNR, FQNEAQ (reference sequence). The CDR3 DNA follows: TGCGCCAGCAGCCCCGAGGGCAGGCTGTCCCAGTATGGCTACACCCTA. Its protein product is CASSPEGRLSQYGYTL.

This clonotype was recorded only once. It is likely a read error, because the conserved phenylalanine at the end of the CDR3 is missing. The chain is built from TRBV10-3 and TRBJ2-2; 7 nucleotides match TRBD1. The CDR3 runs 15 residues. Germline CDR1 and CDR2: ENHRY and SYGVKD. CDR3 nucleotides: TGTGCCATAAGAGTACAAGAGGGGGCCACCCGGGAGCTGTTTTAT. Its protein is CAIRVQEGATRELFY.

V and J are TRBV11-2 and TRBJ2-5; D is unclear. The CDR3 totals 13 residues. In germline, CDR1 is SGHAT, CDR2 FQNNGV. Trimming took off 9 bases at V and 10 bases at J, with 21 bases between the two ends. CDR3 sequence reads: CASNSDQRGFQYF. DNA of the CDR3: TGTGCCAGTAACTCAGATCAGCGCGGCTTCCAGTACTTC. The variable domain in full, with the rest retrieved from reference TRBV11-2 and TRBJ2-5, is EAGVAQSPRYKIIEKRQSVAFWCNPISGHATLYWYQQILGQGPKLLIQFQNNGVVDDSQLPKDRFSAERLKGVDSTLKIQPAKLEDSAVYLCASNSDQRGFQYFGPGTRLLVL.

Comment on this clonotype: One junction end disagrees with the germline gene, perhaps due to a read error. Here the CDR3 reads CASSLAGSNTREMFF. The CDR3 DNA reads as TGTGCCAGCAGCCTTGCGGGATCGAACACCAGGGAGATGTTTTTT. The chain uses TRBV11-2 and TRBJ2-2; D may be TRBD2 (6 bases). The CDR3 contains 15 residues. Germline V lookup: CDR1 SGHAT, CDR2 FQNNGV.

The J gene is TRBJ2-5, the V gene TRBV11-2; D may be TRBD2 (6 bases). Germline CDR1 reads SGHAT; CDR2 reads FQNNGV. Trimming pared 1 base from V and 8 bases from J, leaving 20 bases between. The length of the CDR3 is 16 residues. The CDR3 sequence: CASSLGGGASLETQYF. Here the CDR3 DNA reads TGTGCCAGCAGCTTAGGAGGAGGGGCCTCCCTTGAAACCCAGTACTTC.

As for this clonotype: One end of the junction is discordant with germline, which a read error may explain. J is TRBJ2-7 and V is TRBV5-6, with 9 bases aligning to TRBD2. The CDR3 runs to 15 residues. Germline-derived CDR1 and CDR2 are SGHDT and YYEEEE. The CDR3 nucleotides are TGTGCCAGCGGCTTCATGGCTAGCGGGACGTACGAGCTGTACTTC. Protein: CASGFMASGTYELYF.